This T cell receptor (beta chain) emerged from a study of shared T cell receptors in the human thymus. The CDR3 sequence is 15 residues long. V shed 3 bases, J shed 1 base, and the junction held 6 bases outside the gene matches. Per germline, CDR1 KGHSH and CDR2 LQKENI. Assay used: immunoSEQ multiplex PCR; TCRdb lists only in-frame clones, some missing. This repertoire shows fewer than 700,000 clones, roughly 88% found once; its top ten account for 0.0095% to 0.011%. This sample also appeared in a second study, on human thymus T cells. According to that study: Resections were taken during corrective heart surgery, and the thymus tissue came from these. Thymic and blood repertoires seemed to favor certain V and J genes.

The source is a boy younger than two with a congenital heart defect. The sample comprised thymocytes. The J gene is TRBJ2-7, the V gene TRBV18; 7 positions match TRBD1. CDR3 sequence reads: CASSPLTGNSYEQYF. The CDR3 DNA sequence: TGTGCCAGCTCACCCCTGACAGGGAATTCCTACGAGCAGTACTTC.